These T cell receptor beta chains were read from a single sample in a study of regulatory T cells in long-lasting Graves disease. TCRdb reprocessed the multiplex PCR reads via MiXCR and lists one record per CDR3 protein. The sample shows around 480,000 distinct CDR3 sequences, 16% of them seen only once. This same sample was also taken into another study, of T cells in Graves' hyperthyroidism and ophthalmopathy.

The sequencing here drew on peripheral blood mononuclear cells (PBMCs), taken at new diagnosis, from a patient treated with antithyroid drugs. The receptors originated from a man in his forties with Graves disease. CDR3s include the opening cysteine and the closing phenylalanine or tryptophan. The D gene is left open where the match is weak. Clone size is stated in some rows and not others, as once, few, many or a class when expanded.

CDR3 DNA: TGCAGTGCTATCGGGACAGGGGGGTACGAGCAGTACTTC
CDR3 protein: CSAIGTGGYEQYF
J gene: TRBJ2-7
D gene: TRBD1
clone size: many
V gene: TRBV20-1

CDR3 DNA: TGTGCCAGCGGTCGGGAGGGGAGCACTGAAGCTTTCTTT
CDR3 protein: CASGREGSTEAFF
J gene: TRBJ1-1
D gene: -
clone size: many
V gene: TRBV2

CDR3 DNA: TGTGCCATCAGTGAGTCCCGGACAGGGAGTAATAATTCACCCCTCCACTTT
CDR3 protein: CAISESRTGSNNSPLHF
J gene: TRBJ1-6
D gene: TRBD1
clone size: few
V gene: TRBV10-3

CDR3 DNA: TGTGCCAGCAGTTTATTGGTAGGGGGGAATGGCTACACCTTC
CDR3 protein: CASSLLVGGNGYTF
J gene: TRBJ1-2
D gene: -
clone size: many
V gene: TRBV28

CDR3 DNA: TGTGCCAGCAGATTTATGGCGGGATTCGATACGCAGTATTTT
CDR3 protein: CASRFMAGFDTQYF
J gene: TRBJ2-3
D gene: -
clone size: many
V gene: TRBV12-3/TRBV12-4

CDR3 DNA: TGTGCCAGCAGCTTAGGGACTAGCGGGAGGGGGGGCGAGCAGTACTTC
CDR3 protein: CASSLGTSGRGGEQYF
J gene: TRBJ2-7
D gene: TRBD2
clone size: few
V gene: TRBV7-6

CDR3 DNA: TGTGCCAGCAGTGTAAAGACAGGGGGGGCCACAGATATGCAGTATTTT
CDR3 protein: CASSVKTGGATDMQYF
J gene: TRBJ2-3
D gene: TRBD1
clone size: -
V gene: TRBV6-1

CDR3 DNA: TGTGCCAGCAGCGATACGAGCTCGGCTGCGTCGAGTAGGACCCAGTACTTC
CDR3 protein: CASSDTSSAASSRTQYF
J gene: TRBJ2-5
D gene: -
clone size: many
V gene: TRBV6-1

CDR3 DNA: TGCAGTGCTCCCGACGGGGTTGGGAGATTTGGCTACACCTTC
CDR3 protein: CSAPDGVGRFGYTF
J gene: TRBJ1-2
D gene: -
clone size: many
V gene: TRBV20-1

CDR3 DNA: TGTGCCAGCAATCGGGGTGGAGCAGATACGCAGTATTTT
CDR3 protein: CASNRGGADTQYF
J gene: TRBJ2-3
D gene: -
clone size: -
V gene: TRBV12-3/TRBV12-4

CDR3 DNA: TGTGCCAGCAGTTTCGCCCAGGCTTATGGCTACACCTTC
CDR3 protein: CASSFAQAYGYTF
J gene: TRBJ1-2
D gene: -
clone size: -
V gene: TRBV12-3/TRBV12-4

CDR3 DNA: TGTGCCAGCAGCGTAGGAACGGTCCCGCTTGAAAAACTGTTTTTT
CDR3 protein: CASSVGTVPLEKLFF
J gene: TRBJ1-4
D gene: -
clone size: few
V gene: TRBV9

CDR3 DNA: TGCGCCAGCCGTTGGGGGGACGGGGAGCTGTTTTTT
CDR3 protein: CASRWGDGELFF
J gene: TRBJ2-2
D gene: -
clone size: many
V gene: TRBV5-1

CDR3 DNA: TGTGCCAGCTCACCAATGTCGACTAGCGGGAGAATGGGCAATGAGCAGTTCTTC
CDR3 protein: CASSPMSTSGRMGNEQFF
J gene: TRBJ2-1
D gene: TRBD2
clone size: many
V gene: TRBV18

CDR3 DNA: TGTGCCAGCAGTGATCCCCCCCTTCGGGATCAGCCCCAGCATTTT
CDR3 protein: CASSDPPLRDQPQHF
J gene: TRBJ1-5
D gene: -
clone size: many
V gene: TRBV2

CDR3 DNA: TGCGCCAGCAGCTTGTTAGCGAATGGGAATGAGCAGTTCTTC
CDR3 protein: CASSLLANGNEQFF
J gene: TRBJ2-1
D gene: -
clone size: -
V gene: TRBV5-1

CDR3 DNA: TGTGCCAGCAGTTACCCAGGCCGGGGGGATAGCAATCAGCCCCAGCATTTT
CDR3 protein: CASSYPGRGDSNQPQHF
J gene: TRBJ1-5
D gene: -
clone size: -
V gene: TRBV6-9

CDR3 DNA: TGTGCCAGCAGCCAAGTCCCTACAGGGCTGTGGGAGCAGTACTTC
CDR3 protein: CASSQVPTGLWEQYF
J gene: TRBJ2-7
D gene: -
clone size: many
V gene: TRBV3-1

CDR3 DNA: TGTGCCAGTAGAAGACGGGGAACCTCGGGTGGGCAGTACTTC
CDR3 protein: CASRRRGTSGGQYF
J gene: TRBJ2-7
D gene: -
clone size: -
V gene: TRBV12-3/TRBV12-4

CDR3 DNA: TGTGCCTGGGCGGGACAAAGCACTGAAGCTTTCTTT
CDR3 protein: CAWAGQSTEAFF
J gene: TRBJ1-1
D gene: -
clone size: many
V gene: TRBV30

CDR3 DNA: TGCGCCAGCAGCCCTACCTCGAACACCGGGGAGCTGTTTTTT
CDR3 protein: CASSPTSNTGELFF
J gene: TRBJ2-2
D gene: -
clone size: -
V gene: TRBV5-1

CDR3 DNA: TGTGCCAGCAGCCACCCCGGGGGGGAGCAGTTCTTC
CDR3 protein: CASSHPGGEQFF
J gene: TRBJ2-1
D gene: TRBD2
clone size: -
V gene: TRBV7-6

CDR3 DNA: TGTGCCAGCAGTGACACAGCCTACGAGCAGTACTTC
CDR3 protein: CASSDTAYEQYF
J gene: TRBJ2-7
D gene: -
clone size: many
V gene: TRBV2

CDR3 DNA: TGTGCCAGCAGCCCTTGGGGGTACAGCAATCAGCCCCAGCATTTT
CDR3 protein: CASSPWGYSNQPQHF
J gene: TRBJ1-5
D gene: -
clone size: few
V gene: TRBV11-1

CDR3 DNA: TGCGCCAGCAGCCCGGGACTCCACTCCTACGAGCAGTACTTC
CDR3 protein: CASSPGLHSYEQYF
J gene: TRBJ2-7
D gene: -
clone size: many
V gene: TRBV5-1

CDR3 DNA: TGTGCCAGCAGCACACGGTCATCGGGTCCGGTCAAAAACATTCAGTACTTC
CDR3 protein: CASSTRSSGPVKNIQYF
J gene: TRBJ2-4
D gene: -
clone size: -
V gene: TRBV11-3

CDR3 DNA: TGCGCCAGCAGCCCGGGACAGGGTTACAATCAGCCCCAGCATTTT
CDR3 protein: CASSPGQGYNQPQHF
J gene: TRBJ1-5
D gene: TRBD1
clone size: few
V gene: TRBV5-1

CDR3 DNA: TGTGCCAGCAGTGAAGAGGGCGGGAGAACCTACGAGCAGCACTTC
CDR3 protein: CASSEEGGRTYEQHF
J gene: TRBJ2-7
D gene: TRBD2
clone size: few
V gene: TRBV6-2/TRBV6-3

CDR3 DNA: TGTGCCAGCAAACGATCCGCTGCCAGAAACATTCAGTACTTC
CDR3 protein: CASKRSAARNIQYF
J gene: TRBJ2-4
D gene: -
clone size: many
V gene: TRBV12-3/TRBV12-4

CDR3 DNA: TGTGCCGGCAGTTGGGCTAGCACAGATACGCAGTATTTT
CDR3 protein: CAGSWASTDTQYF
J gene: TRBJ2-3
D gene: -
clone size: -
V gene: TRBV6-9

CDR3 DNA: TGCAGCGATCAAGCGGGAGGCTACAATGAGCAGTTCTTC
CDR3 protein: CSDQAGGYNEQFF
J gene: TRBJ2-1
D gene: TRBD2
clone size: many
V gene: TRBV29-1

CDR3 DNA: TGTGCCAGCAGGACCAGCGGGGGGGTCTCCTACGAGCAGTACTTC
CDR3 protein: CASRTSGGVSYEQYF
J gene: TRBJ2-7
D gene: TRBD2
clone size: few
V gene: TRBV28

CDR3 DNA: TGCAGTGCTTCTGCCGGGACGAGGGGTTACAATGAGCAGTTCTTC
CDR3 protein: CSASAGTRGYNEQFF
J gene: TRBJ2-1
D gene: -
clone size: many
V gene: TRBV20-1